This T cell receptor (beta chain) was documented in a study of T-cell memory formation after mild COVID-19. Study findings and constraints: CD4+ bias marked clones expanding day 15 to 37, unlike balanced contracting clones.

TCRdb re-called the 5' RACE reads through MiXCR, storing one row per CDR3 protein. The data contain about half a million distinct CDR3 sequences, roughly 20% of them singletons. Trimming pared 1 base from V and 6 bases from J, leaving 7 bases between. The CDR3 spans 13 residues. The germline V gene has CDR1 SGHTA and CDR2 FQGNSA. On this clonotype: What it binds is not known.

The clonotype comes from an adult woman who had mild COVID-19 (a few samples of this study predate the infection). Cell type and time point are not known. The genes are TRBV7-2 and TRBJ2-1; D remains unclear. Sequencing was performed on PBMCs or a T cell subset sorted from them (not recorded which). CDR3 region: CASSLEFSNEQFF. In nucleotides, the CDR3 is TGTGCCAGCAGCTTAGAGTTCAGCAATGAGCAGTTCTTC.